This T cell receptor (beta chain) was sequenced in a study of lymphopenia after photon versus proton radiotherapy. Overall study findings and caveats: Proton therapy kept repertoires fairly stable, unlike photons, which gained effector/memory cells.

Looked up from germline, CDR1 is SGHAT and CDR2 is FQNNGV. This CDR3 comprises 17 residues. The V and J ends lost 5 bases and 2 bases respectively, with 22 bases between them. TCRdb keeps only in-frame clones here, not all; method: immunoSEQ multiplex PCR. This table holds 150,000 to 200,000 clones, approximately 91% found once. Regarding this clone: Antigen unknown.

This clonotype originated in a man between 45 and 60 years old with gastric cancer. This sequence joins TRBV11-2 and TRBJ2-7; a weak D match, TRBD1 (6 bases). The sample consisted of peripheral blood, taken from a patient treated with photon-based radiotherapy. The CDR3 loop reads CASSAADVQGLPYEQYF. The CDR3 nucleotides are TGTGCCAGCAGCGCAGCCGATGTACAGGGTTTACCCTACGAGCAGTACTTC.